The T cell receptor (beta chain) under discussion was sequenced for a study of blood T cells in healthy people across ages. The second PCR ran about 6 to 11 cycles with a sample-barcoded 5' primer and J-beta primers. One entry per CDR3 protein, called by TCRdb with MiXCR from the 5' RACE reads. The sample has about 680,000 distinct CDR3 sequences; 49% are singletons. Turning to this clonotype: At one boundary the junction diverges from the germline segment, which might be a read error.

The CDR3 consists of 15 residues. Sequencing input: blood. This clonotype was sampled from a woman aged 55-69 years in good health. J is TRBJ2-5 and V is TRBV12-3 or TRBV12-4; 12 nucleotides match TRBD2. CDR3 sequence reads: CASSSLAGGEETRYF. CDR3 nucleotides: TGTGCCAGCAGTTCTCTAGCGGGAGGGGAGGAGACCCGGTACTTC.